A selection of T cell receptor beta chains follows, all from one sample in a study of T cells in Graves' hyperthyroidism and ophthalmopathy. TCRdb processed the multiplex PCR reads anew with MiXCR; each CDR3 protein has one entry. The sample lists about 200,000 distinct CDR3 sequences, approximately 16% occurring once. The sample taken for sequencing was blood. These receptors were collected from a man aged 35 to 55 with Graves' hyperthyroidism. CDR3s include the opening cysteine and the closing phenylalanine or tryptophan. D genes are given only for firm matches. Clone size is stated in some rows and not others, as once, few, many or a class when expanded.

j_gene: TRBJ1-1
d_gene: TRBD1
v_gene: TRBV20-1
abundance: few
CDR3nt: TGCAGTGCTCGACAGGGAGACACTGAAGCTTTCTTT
CDR3aa: CSARQGDTEAFF

j_gene: TRBJ1-5
d_gene: TRBD1
v_gene: TRBV7-9
abundance: many
CDR3nt: TGTGCCAGCAGCCCGGGACAGTTCGGAAGGCCCCAGCATTTT
CDR3aa: CASSPGQFGRPQHF

j_gene: TRBJ2-7
d_gene: TRBD1
v_gene: TRBV4-2
abundance: -
CDR3nt: TGTGCCAGCAGCCTAAACGAGGGGGCTCCCTACGAGCAGTACTTC
CDR3aa: CASSLNEGAPYEQYF

j_gene: TRBJ2-7
d_gene: -
v_gene: TRBV5-1
abundance: many
CDR3nt: TGCGCCAGCAGCTTGAATTTAGGCCCGTCCTACGAGCAGTACTTC
CDR3aa: CASSLNLGPSYEQYF

j_gene: TRBJ1-5
d_gene: -
v_gene: TRBV18
abundance: -
CDR3nt: TGTGCCAGCTCACCCCCCAGTAGCAATCAGCCCCAGCATTTT
CDR3aa: CASSPPSSNQPQHF

j_gene: TRBJ1-1
d_gene: TRBD1
v_gene: TRBV20-1
abundance: many
CDR3nt: TGCAGTGCTAGAGATCGACAGGGGCCCCATGAAGCTTTCTTT
CDR3aa: CSARDRQGPHEAFF

j_gene: TRBJ1-2
d_gene: -
v_gene: TRBV12-3/TRBV12-4
abundance: many
CDR3nt: TGTGCCAGCCGGGCGGGGCTATGGGACTATGGCTACACCTTC
CDR3aa: CASRAGLWDYGYTF

j_gene: TRBJ2-5
d_gene: -
v_gene: TRBV2
abundance: many
CDR3nt: TGTGCCAGCAGTCGATCGGTGGAGACCCAGTACTTC
CDR3aa: CASSRSVETQYF

j_gene: TRBJ2-3
d_gene: TRBD2
v_gene: TRBV20-1
abundance: many
CDR3nt: TGCAGTGCTAAATCTAGCGGGTGGAACGCAGATACGCAGTATTTT
CDR3aa: CSAKSSGWNADTQYF

j_gene: TRBJ1-6
d_gene: -
v_gene: TRBV3-1
abundance: many
CDR3nt: TGTGCCAGCAGCCAGGGATACGATTCACCCCTCCACTTT
CDR3aa: CASSQGYDSPLHF

j_gene: TRBJ2-3
d_gene: -
v_gene: TRBV2
abundance: few
CDR3nt: TGTGCCAGCAGTCAGGCCAGGAGACAGAGAACAGATACGCAGTATTTT
CDR3aa: CASSQARRQRTDTQYF

j_gene: TRBJ2-1
d_gene: -
v_gene: TRBV7-9
abundance: many
CDR3nt: TGTGCCAGCAGCTTACACGGGGGTTTGTACAATGAGCAGTTCTTC
CDR3aa: CASSLHGGLYNEQFF

j_gene: TRBJ2-7
d_gene: -
v_gene: TRBV2
abundance: many
CDR3nt: TGTGCCAGCAGTGGGATGACGGGGTTACTCGAGCAGTACTTC
CDR3aa: CASSGMTGLLEQYF

j_gene: TRBJ1-4
d_gene: -
v_gene: TRBV20-1
abundance: once
CDR3nt: TGCAGTGCAGAAGGGATGAGGGGGGAAAAACTGTTTTTT
CDR3aa: CSAEGMRGEKLFF

j_gene: TRBJ2-2
d_gene: -
v_gene: TRBV15
abundance: few
CDR3nt: TGTGCCACCAGCAGAACAGACTTCAACACCGGGGAGCTGTTTTTT
CDR3aa: CATSRTDFNTGELFF

j_gene: TRBJ2-3
d_gene: TRBD2
v_gene: TRBV18
abundance: few
CDR3nt: TGTGCCAGCTCTCCGTGGGGGGGGTCTACGGATACGCAGTATTTT
CDR3aa: CASSPWGGSTDTQYF

j_gene: TRBJ2-1
d_gene: -
v_gene: TRBV29-1
abundance: few
CDR3nt: TGCAGCGTTGTAGGTTACAATGAGCAGTTCTTC
CDR3aa: CSVVGYNEQFF

j_gene: TRBJ1-6
d_gene: -
v_gene: TRBV30
abundance: many
CDR3nt: TGTGCCTGGGGAGGGGGGCAGATTGGATCACCCCTCCACTTT
CDR3aa: CAWGGGQIGSPLHF